This T cell receptor beta chain was recovered during a study of CDR3 diversity in severe acne. Trimming took off 6 bases at V and 2 bases at J, with 15 bases between the two ends. Germline assignment: CDR1 WNHNN and CDR2 SYGVQD (reference sequence). The CDR3 contains 15 residues. This clonotype was seen at least ten times. TCRdb ran MiXCR on the PCR reads and lists one entry per CDR3 protein. The sample contains more than 70,000 distinct CDR3 sequences, approximately 49% of which appear only once. This TCR derives from a male donor with severe acne vulgaris. The sequencing input was blood. The gene calls are TRBV10-1 and TRBJ2-3; D may match TRBD1 or TRBD2 (5 bases each). In DNA form, the CDR3 reads TGCGCCAGCAGCTCCGGGACGGAACACACAGATACGCAGTATTTT. Its protein is CASSSGTEHTDTQYF.